Following are 24 T cell receptor beta chains from one sample sequenced in a study of Graves' ophthalmopathy and Graves' hyperthyroidism. For repertoire sequencing, the TCR beta CDR3 regions were amplified from RNA transcripts. Investigators did first-round RT-PCR with HTBI primers, then second-round multiplex PCR. TCRdb passed the multiplex PCR reads through MiXCR, listing each CDR3 protein once. This table has some 240,000 distinct CDR3 sequences, around 45% appearing once. The source material was peripheral blood. Source of these receptors: an adult man with Graves' ophthalmopathy.

The table lists this clonotype with a few counts. J is TRBJ1-2 and V is TRBV10-3, with 10 bases aligning to TRBD1. The V and J ends lost 3 bases and 4 bases, in that order; junction bases with no gene match: 8. CDR1 is ENHRY and CDR2 is SYGVKD in the germline V gene. This CDR3 has 16 residues. CDR3 region: CAISEPTTGGTYGYTF. Here the CDR3 DNA reads TGTGCCATCAGTGAACCCACGACAGGGGGCACCTATGGCTACACCTTC.

The chain uses TRBV7-9 and TRBJ2-5; TRBD1 might be the D (5 bases). Germline CDR1 is SEHNR and CDR2 is FQNEAQ (reference sequence). The CDR3 loop spans 15 amino acids. The V end was cut by 6 bases, the J end by 5 bases, with 19 bases between. The CDR3 spells CASRYRNGPQETQYF. The CDR3 DNA reads as TGTGCCAGCAGGTACAGGAACGGGCCACAGGAGACCCAGTACTTC.

This clonotype came up many times. V is TRBV10-3 and J is TRBJ2-7; no definite D call. Per the germline V gene, CDR1 is ENHRY and CDR2 is SYGVKD. Trimming removed 0 bases from V and 7 bases from J, with 10 bases in between. The CDR3 is 13 amino acids. The CDR3 DNA reads TGTGCCATCAGTGAGTCGATAGAGGAAGAGCAGTACTTC. Residues: CAISESIEEEQYF.

The V gene is TRBV19, the J gene TRBJ1-1; tentative D call: TRBD1 (6 bases). CDR3 length: 18 amino acids. The germline CDR1 and CDR2 sequences are LNHDA and SQIVND (reference sequence). V lost 5 bases, J lost 6 bases, and 28 bases lay in between. CDR3 DNA sequence: TGTGCCAGTAGTCCCGGGACAAGGGCTTTAAACGTGGTCGCTGAAGCTTTCTTT. This codes for CASSPGTRALNVVAEAFF. The whole variable domain, filled in from reference TRBV19 and TRBJ1-1, reads DGGITQSPKYLFRKEGQNVTLSCEQNLNHDAMYWYRQDPGQGLRLIYYSQIVNDFQKGDIAEGYSVSREKKESFPLTVTSAQKNPTAFYLCASSPGTRALNVVAEAFFGQGTRLTVV.

This clonotype was recorded a few times. V gene TRBV20-1 combines with J gene TRBJ1-2; D uncertain. This CDR3 is 15 amino acids long. V dropped 7 bases and J dropped 2 bases, with 20 bases sitting between them. Germline CDR1 DFQATT, CDR2 SNEGSKA (reference sequence). Written as DNA, the CDR3 is TGCAGTGTGGGTGCGGAATTGTTGGACAACTATGGCTACACCTTC. Protein: CSVGAELLDNYGYTF.

This clonotype has more than one count but fewer than ten. The chain recombines TRBV29-1 with TRBJ2-7; D uncertain. Germline loops: CDR1 SQVTM, CDR2 ANQGSEA. Trimming took 4 bases from V and 0 from J, leaving 10 bases between them. There are 13 residues in the CDR3. CDR3 coding DNA: TGCAGCGTTGTAACCGGAATCTCCTACGAGCAGTACTTC. Protein product: CSVVTGISYEQYF.

The chain carries TRBV6-5 and TRBJ2-2, with 9 bases matching TRBD1. V trimming: 6 bases; J trimming: 2 bases; junction bases outside the gene matches: 4. From germline, CDR1 is MNHEY and CDR2 SVGAGI. The CDR3 is 15 amino acids. The CDR3 spells CASSRQGVNTGELFF. CDR3 bases: TGTGCCAGCAGCCGACAGGGGGTTAACACCGGGGAGCTGTTTTTT.

The chain couples TRBV2 to TRBJ2-7; no reliable D call. The J call may be incorrect, as the DNA end agrees better with TRBJ2-5. Looked up from germline, CDR1 is SNHLY and CDR2 is FYNNEI. CDR3 size: 13 residues. CDR3 in amino acids: CASSVTGPGTQYF. In DNA, the CDR3 is TGTGCCAGCAGTGTAACGGGCCCGGGGACCCAGTACTTC.

The genes are TRBV5-1 and TRBJ1-6, with D uncertain. Trimming removed 2 bases from V and 10 bases from J, with 7 bases in between. The CDR3 contains 12 residues. Germline CDR1 is SGHRS and CDR2 is YFSETQ. The DNA for the CDR3 is TGCGCCAGCAGCTTATCAGGATCACCCCTCCACTTT. Residues: CASSLSGSPLHF.

This chain connects TRBV9 to TRBJ2-7, with D perhaps matching TRBD2 (6 bases). In germline, CDR1 is SGDLS, CDR2 YYNGEE. Trimming stripped 4 bases from V and 3 bases from J, with 17 bases between. CDR3 length: 15 amino acids. The CDR3 region is CASSPRGSGNYEQYF. The CDR3 nucleotides are TGTGCCAGCAGCCCCCGTGGTAGCGGAAACTACGAGCAGTACTTC.

This clonotype appeared many times. This chain links TRBV20-1 with TRBJ2-6, with 7 nucleotides matching TRBD1. Germline lookup yields CDR1 DFQATT and CDR2 SNEGSKA (reference sequence). Trimming at V came to 3 bases and at J to 2 bases, leaving 1 base not matched to a gene. This CDR3 region has 14 residues. The CDR3 region has the DNA TGCAGTGCTAGTCAGGGGGCTGGGGCCAACGTCCTGACTTTC. Amino acids: CSASQGAGANVLTF.

This clonotype was observed a single time. The gene calls are TRBV29-1 and TRBJ1-2; 7 bases line up with TRBD1. Germline V CDR1 and CDR2: SQVTM, ANQGSEA. With 0 bases clipped from V and 3 bases from J, the junction kept 7 bases outside the gene matches. CDR3 length: 15 amino acids. The CDR3 is CSVEDREGAYYGYTF. Written as DNA, the CDR3 is TGCAGCGTTGAAGATCGGGAGGGGGCGTACTATGGCTACACCTTC.

On this clonotype: Its ends do not fully match the called genes, so a read error is possible. The gene calls are TRBV7-3 and TRBJ2-2; D is ambiguous. CDR3 length equals 15 residues. The germline CDR1 and CDR2 sequences are SGHTA and FQGTGA. CDR3 in amino acids: CASNLMVGNTGELFF. The CDR3 region has the DNA TGTGCCAGCAACTTAATGGTGGGGAACACCGGGGAGCTGTTTTTT.

The V call is TRBV12-3 or TRBV12-4, the J call TRBJ2-2; no reliable D call. Trimming removed 3 bases from V and 4 bases from J, with 27 bases in between. CDR3 size: 20 residues. CDR3 sequence (DNA): TGTGCCAGCAGTTTTTCTGGGTCTCTATATGGGCGGTACGGCACCGGGGAGCTGTTTTTT. Translated, it gives CASSFSGSLYGRYGTGELFF.

The J gene is TRBJ2-2, the V gene TRBV7-3; D tentatively reads TRBD1 or TRBD2 (5 bases each). Germline CDR1 reads SGHTA; CDR2 reads FQGTGA. V was shortened by 4 bases and J by 7 bases, with 10 bases between the two germline ends. CDR3 length equals 13 residues. The CDR3: CASSWDRGGELFF. The CDR3 DNA follows: TGTGCCAGCAGCTGGGACCGGGGCGGGGAGCTGTTTTTT.

The chain has TRBV20-1 and TRBJ1-3, with D hard to call. Looked up from germline, CDR1 is DFQATT and CDR2 is SNEGSKA (reference sequence). Trimming pared 1 base from V and 4 bases from J, leaving 14 bases between. The CDR3 consists of 15 residues. CDR3 sequence: CSARGTLRAGNTIYF. CDR3 DNA: TGCAGTGCTAGAGGGACCCTAAGGGCCGGAAACACCATATATTTT.

V and J are TRBV10-2 and TRBJ2-7; D ambiguous. CDR1 is WSHSY, CDR2 SAAADI, per germline. The CDR3 sequence is 13 residues long. The ends were cut back, 2 bases at V and 6 bases at J, with 11 bases in the middle. DNA of the CDR3: TGCGCCAGCAGTGAGGGCAGATTGCGCGAGCAGTACTTC. Encoded protein: CASSEGRLREQYF.

A word on this clonotype: Germline and junction disagree at one end, which may indicate a read error. The chain is built from TRBV7-8 and TRBJ2-5, with TRBD1 matching over 8 bases. This CDR3 region has 14 residues. CDR1 is SGHVS and CDR2 is FQNEAQ in the germline V gene. The CDR3 here is CACSLAPGGETQYF. Written as DNA, the CDR3 is TGTGCCTGCAGCTTAGCTCCAGGGGGCGAGACCCAGTACTTC.

This clonotype was seen only once. The V and J genes are TRBV2 and TRBJ2-7; tentatively, D is TRBD2 (6 bases). CDR1 is SNHLY, CDR2 FYNNEI, per germline. This CDR3 has 15 amino acids. V lost 5 bases and J lost 9, with 23 bases in between. The CDR3 is CASSPAPIGGRGQYF. CDR3 sequence (DNA): TGTGCCAGCAGTCCGGCCCCAATTGGGGGGAGAGGGCAGTACTTC. Based on the CDR3 plus reference TRBV2 and TRBJ2-7, the full variable domain is EPEVTQTPSHQVTQMGQEVILRCVPISNHLYFYWYRQILGQKVEFLVSFYNNEISEKSEIFDDQFSVERPDGSNFTLKIRSTKLEDSAMYFCASSPAPIGGRGQYFGPGTRLTVT.

There are a few counts of this clonotype. The chain has TRBV14 and TRBJ1-2; D is undetermined. CDR3 length equals 16 residues. Deletions cut 4 bases from V and 1 base from J, with 16 bases between. Per the germline V gene, CDR1 is SGHDN and CDR2 is FVKESK. CDR3 amino acids: CASSRLGQEVNYGYTF. The CDR3 DNA reads as TGTGCCAGCAGCCGCCTAGGGCAGGAGGTTAACTATGGCTACACCTTC.

The chain carries TRBV7-9 and TRBJ1-1; D unclear. Per the germline V gene, CDR1 is SEHNR and CDR2 is FQNEAQ (reference sequence). V was clipped by 5 bases and J by 0 bases, with 13 bases between them. The CDR3 is 15 residues long. As DNA, the CDR3 is TGTGCCAGCAGCCCACGTTCCACGGTGAACACTGAAGCTTTCTTT. This encodes CASSPRSTVNTEAFF.

V gene TRBV2 combines with J gene TRBJ1-2, with 8 bases aligning to TRBD1. Germline values: CDR1 SNHLY, CDR2 FYNNEI. The V and J ends lost 7 bases and 2 bases, in that order; junction bases with no gene match: 3. CDR3 length: 13 residues. CDR3 bases: TGTGCCAGCATGAGGACAGGGAACTATGGCTACACCTTC. It yields the protein CASMRTGNYGYTF.

V is TRBV19 and J is TRBJ2-2; unclear D gene. This CDR3 has 15 residues. V was shortened by 3 bases and J by 3 bases, with 11 bases between the two germline ends. Germline V lookup: CDR1 LNHDA, CDR2 SQIVND (reference sequence). The CDR3 DNA reads TGTGCCAGTAGTATCCCTGACCTATACACCGGGGAGCTGTTTTTT. Translation: CASSIPDLYTGELFF. The full variable domain, with the rest looked up from reference TRBV19 and TRBJ2-2, is DGGITQSPKYLFRKEGQNVTLSCEQNLNHDAMYWYRQDPGQGLRLIYYSQIVNDFQKGDIAEGYSVSREKKESFPLTVTSAQKNPTAFYLCASSIPDLYTGELFFGEGSRLTVL.

The CDR3 is CASSLDRVSSYEQYF. CDR3 nucleotides: TGTGCCAGCAGCCTCGACAGGGTCAGCTCCTACGAGCAGTACTTC. This chain uses TRBV12-3 or TRBV12-4 with TRBJ2-7, with 7 bases that match TRBD1. After removal of 6 bases from V and 0 bases from J, the junction contained 8 bases not matched to a gene. The CDR3 is made up of 15 amino acids.